This TCR beta chain was recorded in a study of blood T cell repertoires in COVID-19. Assay: immunoSEQ multiplex PCR; the TCRdb copy retains only in-frame clones and omits some. Among 300,000 to 350,000 clones listed, nearly 90% were seen once. The CDR3 contains 12 residues. Germline assignment: CDR1 ENHRY and CDR2 SYGVKD. V was clipped by 11 bases and J by 3 bases, with 13 bases between them. In assigning cohorts, the study relied on participant-reported clinical history. Sequencing was done on a sample of PBMCs or T cells enriched from blood (not recorded which). The chain employs TRBV10-3 and TRBJ1-1, with D possibly matching TRBD1 (5 bases). The sequence was collected from a young woman with acute COVID-19. The CDR3 sequence is CAVSLGDTEAFF. In nucleotides, the CDR3 is TGTGCCGTATCCCTAGGGGACACTGAAGCTTTCTTT.